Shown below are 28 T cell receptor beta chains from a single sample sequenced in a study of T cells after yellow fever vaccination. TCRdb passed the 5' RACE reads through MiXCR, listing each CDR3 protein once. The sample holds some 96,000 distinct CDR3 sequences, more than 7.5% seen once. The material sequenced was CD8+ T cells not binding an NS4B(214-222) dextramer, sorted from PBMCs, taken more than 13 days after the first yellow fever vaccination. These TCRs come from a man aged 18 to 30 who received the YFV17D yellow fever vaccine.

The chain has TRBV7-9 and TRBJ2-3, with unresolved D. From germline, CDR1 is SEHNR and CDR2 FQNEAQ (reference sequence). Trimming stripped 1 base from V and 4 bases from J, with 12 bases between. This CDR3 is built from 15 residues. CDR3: CASSLVVGSPDTQYF. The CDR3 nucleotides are TGTGCCAGCAGCTTAGTAGTCGGGTCACCAGATACGCAGTATTTT.

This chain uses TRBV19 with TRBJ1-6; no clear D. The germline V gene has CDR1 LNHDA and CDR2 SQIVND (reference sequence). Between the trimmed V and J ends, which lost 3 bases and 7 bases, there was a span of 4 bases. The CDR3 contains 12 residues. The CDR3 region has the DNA TGTGCCAGTAGTATGGGGAATTCACCCCTCCACTTT. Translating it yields CASSMGNSPLHF.

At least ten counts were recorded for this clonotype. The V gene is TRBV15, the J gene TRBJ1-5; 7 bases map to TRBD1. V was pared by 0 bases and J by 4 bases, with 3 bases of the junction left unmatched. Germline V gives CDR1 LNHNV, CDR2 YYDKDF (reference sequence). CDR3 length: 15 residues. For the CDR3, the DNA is TGTGCCACCAGCAGAGATAAGGGGGCAAATCAGCCCCAGCATTTT. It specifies CATSRDKGANQPQHF.

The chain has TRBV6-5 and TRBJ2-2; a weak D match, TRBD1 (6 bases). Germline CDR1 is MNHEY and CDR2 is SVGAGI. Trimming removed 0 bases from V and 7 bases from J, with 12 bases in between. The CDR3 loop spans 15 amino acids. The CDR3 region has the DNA TGTGCCAGCAGTTACTCGAGAACAGGGCTCGGGGAGCTGTTTTTT. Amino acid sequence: CASSYSRTGLGELFF.

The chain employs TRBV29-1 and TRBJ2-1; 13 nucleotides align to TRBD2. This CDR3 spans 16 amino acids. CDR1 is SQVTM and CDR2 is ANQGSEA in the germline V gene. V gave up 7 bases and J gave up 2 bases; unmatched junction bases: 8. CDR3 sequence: CSGRTSGGAAYNEQFF. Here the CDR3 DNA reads TGCAGCGGCCGGACTAGCGGGGGTGCCGCCTACAATGAGCAGTTCTTC.

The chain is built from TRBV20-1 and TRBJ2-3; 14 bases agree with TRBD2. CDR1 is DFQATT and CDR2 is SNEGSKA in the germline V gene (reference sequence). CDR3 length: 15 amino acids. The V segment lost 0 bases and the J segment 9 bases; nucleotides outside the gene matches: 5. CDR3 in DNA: TGCAGTGCTAGAGAGGGACTAGCGGGGGAGCAAACGCAGTATTTT. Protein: CSAREGLAGEQTQYF.

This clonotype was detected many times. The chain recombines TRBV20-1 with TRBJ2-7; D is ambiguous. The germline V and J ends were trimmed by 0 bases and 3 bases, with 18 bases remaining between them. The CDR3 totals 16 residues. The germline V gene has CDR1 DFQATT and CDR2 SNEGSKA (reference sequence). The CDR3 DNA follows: TGCAGTGCTAGAGATGATTTGGAAGGGAAGGGCTACGAGCAGTACTTC. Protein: CSARDDLEGKGYEQYF.

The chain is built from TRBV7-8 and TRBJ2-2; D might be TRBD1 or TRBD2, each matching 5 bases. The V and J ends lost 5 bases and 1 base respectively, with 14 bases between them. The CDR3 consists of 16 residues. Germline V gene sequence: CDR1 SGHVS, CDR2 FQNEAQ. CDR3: CASSPGPIQNTGELFF. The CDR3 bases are TGTGCCAGCAGCCCGGGGCCAATTCAGAACACCGGGGAGCTGTTTTTT.

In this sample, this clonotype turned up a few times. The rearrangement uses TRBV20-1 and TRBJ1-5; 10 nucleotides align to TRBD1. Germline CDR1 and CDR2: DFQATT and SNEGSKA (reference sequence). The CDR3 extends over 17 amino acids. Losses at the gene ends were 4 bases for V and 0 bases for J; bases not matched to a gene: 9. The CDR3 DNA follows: TGCAGTGCTATGGGACAGGGGCCGATTTATAGCAATCAGCCCCAGCATTTT. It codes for CSAMGQGPIYSNQPQHF.

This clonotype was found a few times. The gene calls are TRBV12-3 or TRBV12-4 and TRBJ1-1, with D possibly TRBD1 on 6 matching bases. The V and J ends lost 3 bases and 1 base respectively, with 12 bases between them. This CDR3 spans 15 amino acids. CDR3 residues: CASSFQGTPNTEAFF. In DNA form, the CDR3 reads TGTGCCAGCAGTTTTCAGGGGACACCGAACACTGAAGCTTTCTTT.

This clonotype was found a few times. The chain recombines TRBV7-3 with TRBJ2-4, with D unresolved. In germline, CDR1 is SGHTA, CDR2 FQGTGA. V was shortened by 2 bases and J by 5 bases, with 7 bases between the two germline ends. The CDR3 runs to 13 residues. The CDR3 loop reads CASSLEDQNIQYF. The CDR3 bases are TGTGCCAGCAGCTTAGAAGACCAAAACATTCAGTACTTC.

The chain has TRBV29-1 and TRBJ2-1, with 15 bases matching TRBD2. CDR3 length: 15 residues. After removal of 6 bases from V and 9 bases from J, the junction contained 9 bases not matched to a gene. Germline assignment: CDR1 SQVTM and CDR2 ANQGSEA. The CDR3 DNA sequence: TGCAGCGTAGCTGGGACTAGCGGGGGGTCGGGTGAGCAGTTCTTC. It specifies CSVAGTSGGSGEQFF.

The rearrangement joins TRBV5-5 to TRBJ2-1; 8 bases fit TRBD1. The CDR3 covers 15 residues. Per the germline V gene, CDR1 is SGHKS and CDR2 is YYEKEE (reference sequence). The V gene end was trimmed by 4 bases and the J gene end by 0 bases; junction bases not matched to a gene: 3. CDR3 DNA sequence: TGTGCCAGCAGCCGGACAGGGAGCTCCTACAATGAGCAGTTCTTC. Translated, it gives CASSRTGSSYNEQFF.

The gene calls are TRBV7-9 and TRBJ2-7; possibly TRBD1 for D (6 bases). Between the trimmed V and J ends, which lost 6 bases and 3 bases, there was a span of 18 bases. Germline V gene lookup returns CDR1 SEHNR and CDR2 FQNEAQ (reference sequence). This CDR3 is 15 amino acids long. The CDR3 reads CASRSPGDRVYEQYF. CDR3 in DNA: TGTGCCAGCAGATCCCCAGGGGATAGGGTCTACGAGCAGTACTTC.

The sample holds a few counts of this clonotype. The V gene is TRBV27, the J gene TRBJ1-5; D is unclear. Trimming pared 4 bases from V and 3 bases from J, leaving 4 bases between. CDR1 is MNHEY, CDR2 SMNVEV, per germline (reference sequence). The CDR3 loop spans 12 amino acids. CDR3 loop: CASSYYNQPQHF. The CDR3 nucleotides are TGTGCCAGCAGTTACTACAATCAGCCCCAGCATTTT.

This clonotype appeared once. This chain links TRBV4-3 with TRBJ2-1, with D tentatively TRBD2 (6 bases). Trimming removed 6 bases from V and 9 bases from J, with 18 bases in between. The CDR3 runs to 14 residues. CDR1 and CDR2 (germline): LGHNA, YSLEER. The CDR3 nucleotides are TGCGCCAGCAGACCAAAACTAGCTGGGACTGAGCAGTTCTTC. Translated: CASRPKLAGTEQFF.

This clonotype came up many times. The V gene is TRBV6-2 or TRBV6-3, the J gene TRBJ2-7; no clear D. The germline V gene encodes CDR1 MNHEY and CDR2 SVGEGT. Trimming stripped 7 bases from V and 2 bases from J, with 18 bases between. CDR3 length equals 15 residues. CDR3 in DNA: TGTGCCAGCATCATCCAGCCGGGCTTCCCCTACGAGCAGTACTTC. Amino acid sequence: CASIIQPGFPYEQYF.

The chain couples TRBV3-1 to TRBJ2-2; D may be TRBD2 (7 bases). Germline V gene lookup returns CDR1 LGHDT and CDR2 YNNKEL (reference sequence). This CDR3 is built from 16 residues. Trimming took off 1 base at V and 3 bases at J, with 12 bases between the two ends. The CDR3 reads CASSQVGGPDTGELFF. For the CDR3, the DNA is TGTGCCAGCAGCCAAGTGGGGGGGCCCGACACCGGGGAGCTGTTTTTT.

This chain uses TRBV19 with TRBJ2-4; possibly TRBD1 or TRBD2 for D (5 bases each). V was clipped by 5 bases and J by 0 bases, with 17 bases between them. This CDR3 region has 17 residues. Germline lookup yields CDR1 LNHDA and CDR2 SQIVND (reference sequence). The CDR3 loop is CASSSLPGRLAKNIQYF. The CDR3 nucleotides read TGTGCCAGTAGTTCCCTCCCGGGACGGCTAGCCAAAAACATTCAGTACTTC.

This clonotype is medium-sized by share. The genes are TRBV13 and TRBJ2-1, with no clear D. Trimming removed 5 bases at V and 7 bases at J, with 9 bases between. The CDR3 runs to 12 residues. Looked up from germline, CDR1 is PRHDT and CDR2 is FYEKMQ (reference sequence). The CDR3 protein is CASSALGNEQFF. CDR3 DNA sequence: TGTGCCAGCAGCGCATTGGGAAATGAGCAGTTCTTC.

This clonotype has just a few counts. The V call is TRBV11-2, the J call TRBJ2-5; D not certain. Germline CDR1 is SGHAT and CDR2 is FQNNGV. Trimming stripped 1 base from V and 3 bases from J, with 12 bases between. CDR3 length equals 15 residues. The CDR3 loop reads CASSLGIRVEETQYF. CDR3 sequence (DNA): TGTGCCAGCAGCTTAGGGATTCGCGTTGAAGAGACCCAGTACTTC.

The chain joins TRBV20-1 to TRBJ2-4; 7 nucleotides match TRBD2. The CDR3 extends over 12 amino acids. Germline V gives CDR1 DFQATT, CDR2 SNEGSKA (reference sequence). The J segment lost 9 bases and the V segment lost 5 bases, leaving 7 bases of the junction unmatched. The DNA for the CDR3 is TGCAGTGCTTCTCTAACGGGGGGCATTCAGTACTTC. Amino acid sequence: CSASLTGGIQYF.

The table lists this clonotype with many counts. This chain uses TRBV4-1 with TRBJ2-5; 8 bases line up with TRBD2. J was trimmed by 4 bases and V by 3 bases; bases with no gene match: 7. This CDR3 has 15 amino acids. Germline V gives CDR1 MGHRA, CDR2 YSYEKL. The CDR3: CASSHRTSTSETQYF. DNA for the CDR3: TGCGCCAGCAGCCATCGGACTAGCACGTCAGAGACCCAGTACTTC.

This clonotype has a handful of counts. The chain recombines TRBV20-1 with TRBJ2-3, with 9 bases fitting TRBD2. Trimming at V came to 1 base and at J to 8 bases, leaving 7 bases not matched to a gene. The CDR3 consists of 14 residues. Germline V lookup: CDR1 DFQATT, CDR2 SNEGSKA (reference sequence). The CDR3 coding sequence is TGCAGTGCTAGAGGGGCGACTAGCGGACCTACGCAGTATTTT. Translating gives CSARGATSGPTQYF.

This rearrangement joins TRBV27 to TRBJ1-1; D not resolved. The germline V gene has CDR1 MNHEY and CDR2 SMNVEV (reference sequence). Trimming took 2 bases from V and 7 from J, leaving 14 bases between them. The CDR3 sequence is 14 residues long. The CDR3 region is CASSLISAVGEAFF. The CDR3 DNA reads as TGTGCCAGCAGTTTAATCTCGGCAGTGGGTGAAGCTTTCTTT.

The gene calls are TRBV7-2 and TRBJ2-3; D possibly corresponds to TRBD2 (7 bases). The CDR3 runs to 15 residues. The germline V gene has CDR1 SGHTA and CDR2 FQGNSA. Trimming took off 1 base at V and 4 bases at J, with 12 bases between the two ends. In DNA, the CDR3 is TGTGCCAGCAGCTTAGGTGGGGGGGCCTCAGATACGCAGTATTTT. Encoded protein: CASSLGGGASDTQYF.

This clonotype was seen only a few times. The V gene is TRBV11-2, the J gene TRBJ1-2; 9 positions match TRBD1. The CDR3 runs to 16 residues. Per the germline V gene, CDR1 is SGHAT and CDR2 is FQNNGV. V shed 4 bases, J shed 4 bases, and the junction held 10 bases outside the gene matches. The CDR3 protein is CASSYRDRDLLYGYTF. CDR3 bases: TGTGCCAGCAGCTACCGGGACAGGGACCTCCTCTATGGCTACACCTTC.

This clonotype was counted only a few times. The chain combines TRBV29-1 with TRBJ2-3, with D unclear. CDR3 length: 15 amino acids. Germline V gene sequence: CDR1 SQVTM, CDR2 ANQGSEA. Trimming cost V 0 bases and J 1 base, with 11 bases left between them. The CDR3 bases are TGCAGCGTTGAAGATCACGGAGACCGCACAGATACGCAGTATTTT. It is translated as CSVEDHGDRTDTQYF.